Each of the 23 T cell receptor beta chains below was sequenced from the same sample in a study of human versus mouse CDR3 diversity and MHC coevolution. TCRdb's table, derived via immunoSEQ multiplex PCR, lists solely in-frame clones and lacks some. The table has some 80,000 clones, around 92% seen once; the top ten hold about 0.14%. The specimen was naive CD4+ T cells from blood. Subset denoted: CD45RO-negative CD62L-positive naive CD4 T cells. The receptors originated from a person between 30 and 69 years old in good health.

V and J are TRBV5-4 and TRBJ1-1; 8 bases fit TRBD1. The CDR3 spans 16 residues. With V trimmed by 3 bases and J by 0 bases, 7 bases remained unmatched. In germline, CDR1 is SGHNT, CDR2 YYREEE (reference sequence). In nucleotides, the CDR3 is TGTGCCAGCAGCTCCGGACAGGGTGTAATGAACACTGAAGCTTTCTTT. Translated: CASSSGQGVMNTEAFF.

V and J are TRBV10-2 and TRBJ1-3; D not certain. CDR1 and CDR2 from the germline V gene are WSHSY and SAAADI. Deletions cut 3 bases from V and 0 bases from J, with 6 bases between. This CDR3 is 14 amino acids long. DNA of the CDR3: TGCGCCAGCAGTGACAGTACCTCTGGAAACACCATATATTTT. Translation gives CASSDSTSGNTIYF.

The CDR3 spells CASSPELAGNTIYF. The CDR3 DNA is TGTGCCAGCAGTCCCGAGTTAGCTGGAAACACCATATATTTT. The gene calls are TRBV28 and TRBJ1-3; unclear D gene. The germline V and J ends were trimmed by 5 bases and 2 bases, with 10 bases remaining between them. The CDR3 consists of 14 residues. Germline V CDR1 and CDR2: MDHEN, SYDVKM.

This clone came up once. The chain has TRBV4-1 and TRBJ1-2; D possibly corresponds to TRBD1 (6 bases). This CDR3 is built from 18 residues. Germline V gene data show CDR1 as MGHRA and CDR2 as YSYEKL. The germline V and J ends were trimmed by 4 bases and 3 bases, with 24 bases remaining between them. The CDR3 DNA reads as TGCGCCAGCAGCCCAAGCCTGACGGTCAGGGGCCGCGACTATGGCTACACCTTC. Amino acid sequence: CASSPSLTVRGRDYGYTF.

This clone has only one observation. The J gene is TRBJ1-1, the V gene TRBV6-5; no clear D gene. This CDR3 comprises 15 residues. CDR1 and CDR2 from the germline V gene are MNHEY and SVGAGI. Trimming removed 2 bases from V and 1 base from J, with 11 bases in between. CDR3 sequence reads: CASSYPSAGNTEAFF. As DNA, the CDR3 is TGTGCCAGCAGTTACCCCTCGGCGGGGAACACTGAAGCTTTCTTT.

This clone has a single count. This chain connects TRBV19 to TRBJ1-5; D is unclear. Germline-derived CDR1 and CDR2 are LNHDA and SQIVND (reference sequence). V gave up 2 bases and J gave up 0 bases, with 8 bases separating them. This CDR3 spans 15 amino acids. CDR3 sequence: CASSILADSNQPQHF. Here the CDR3 DNA reads TGTGCCAGTAGTATATTGGCTGATAGCAATCAGCCCCAGCATTTT.

The gene calls are TRBV6-1 and TRBJ1-5, with a tentative D call TRBD1 (5 bases). V was pared by 2 bases and J by 5 bases, with 13 bases between. The germline V gene has CDR1 MNHNS and CDR2 SASEGT. The CDR3 totals 15 residues. The chain's CDR3 is CASSERGEFHQPQHF. For the CDR3, the DNA is TGTGCCAGCAGTGAACGGGGGGAATTTCATCAGCCCCAGCATTTT.

CDR3 in DNA: TGTGCCAGCAGTCTTGGTGACAGGAAAGCCTCCTACGAGCAGTACTTC. Protein sequence: CASSLGDRKASYEQYF. The V and J genes are TRBV28 and TRBJ2-7, with a weak D call TRBD1 (6 bases). The CDR3 is 16 residues long. Germline values: CDR1 MDHEN, CDR2 SYDVKM. V lost 5 bases, J lost 0 bases, and 17 bases lay in between.

The chain carries TRBV4-1 and TRBJ2-7; D is ambiguous. V lost 1 base and J 1 base, leaving 8 bases between the germline ends. CDR3 length: 14 amino acids. Looked up from germline, CDR1 is MGHRA and CDR2 is YSYEKL. This chain's CDR3 is CASSQVPNSYEQYF. CDR3 bases: TGCGCCAGCAGCCAAGTCCCCAATTCCTACGAGCAGTACTTC.

This chain joins TRBV30 and TRBJ1-1; the D is unclear. Germline loops: CDR1 GTSNPN, CDR2 SVGIG (reference sequence). V lost 3 bases, J lost 4 bases, and 12 bases lay in between. The CDR3 runs to 13 residues. The CDR3 DNA reads TGTGCCTGGAGCGCCTCGGGAGGCACTGAAGCTTTCTTT. It codes for CAWSASGGTEAFF.

This chain joins TRBV27 and TRBJ2-5; TRBD2 agrees at 8 bases. Germline values: CDR1 MNHEY, CDR2 SMNVEV (reference sequence). The CDR3 is made up of 15 amino acids. After removal of 4 bases from V and 2 bases from J, the junction contained 6 bases not matched to a gene. The CDR3 nucleotides read TGTGCCAGCAGTTATATCGGGGGGGCACAAGAGACCCAGTACTTC. Translated: CASSYIGGAQETQYF.

The chain combines TRBV28 with TRBJ2-7; 8 nucleotides align to TRBD2. Germline V lookup: CDR1 MDHEN, CDR2 SYDVKM. With V trimmed by 11 bases and J by 5 bases, 11 bases remained unmatched. The CDR3 is made up of 13 amino acids. CDR3 amino acids: CAYPGGGNHEQYF. In DNA form, the CDR3 reads TGTGCCTACCCCGGGGGGGGGAACCACGAGCAGTACTTC. Full variable domain (rest looked up from reference TRBV28 and TRBJ2-7): DVKVTQSSRYLVKRTGEKVFLECVQDMDHENMFWYRQDPGLGLRLIYFSYDVKMKEKGDIPEGYSVSREKKERFSLILESASTNQTSMYLCAYPGGGNHEQYFGPGTRLTVT.

This chain connects TRBV6-5 to TRBJ2-5; 8 positions match TRBD1. The CDR3 loop spans 14 amino acids. Germline V gives CDR1 MNHEY, CDR2 SVGAGI. V was clipped by 6 bases and J by 2 bases; unmatched bases: 5. The CDR3 nucleotides read TGTGCCAGCAGCTATGGACAGGGACAAGAGACCCAGTACTTC. Amino acid sequence: CASSYGQGQETQYF.

The J gene is TRBJ2-7, the V gene TRBV5-1; D remains ambiguous. Trimming stripped 0 bases from V and 2 bases from J, with 9 bases between. Germline V CDR1 and CDR2: SGHRS, YFSETQ. The CDR3 is 14 amino acids. CDR3 residues: CASSLESVAYEQYF. The CDR3 DNA reads as TGCGCCAGCAGCTTGGAAAGCGTTGCCTACGAGCAGTACTTC.

The chain joins TRBV5-1 to TRBJ2-2; D is unresolved. Trimming left V 0 bases short and J 7 bases short, with 4 bases between. Germline CDR1 and CDR2: SGHRS and YFSETQ. CDR3 size: 12 residues. The CDR3 sequence: CASSLALGELFF. The DNA for the CDR3 is TGCGCCAGCAGCTTGGCCCTCGGGGAGCTGTTTTTT.

The chain uses TRBV6-5 and TRBJ2-3; 7 nucleotides align to TRBD2. Germline trimming cut 4 bases from V and 4 bases from J; bases unmatched to any gene: 5. The CDR3 is 14 amino acids. Germline V gene sequence: CDR1 MNHEY, CDR2 SVGAGI. CDR3 sequence (DNA): TGTGCCAGCAGTTGGGGGGAGGGATCAGATACGCAGTATTTT. This gives the protein CASSWGEGSDTQYF.

J is TRBJ1-1 and V is TRBV29-1, with 7 bases lining up with TRBD1. From germline, CDR1 is SQVTM and CDR2 ANQGSEA. V was pared by 2 bases and J by 6 bases, with 9 bases of the junction left unmatched. This CDR3 is 14 amino acids long. CDR3 region: CSVETQGYRAEAFF. The CDR3 DNA is TGCAGCGTTGAAACACAGGGGTATCGCGCTGAAGCTTTCTTT.

The CDR3 is CASSWRLAGGPDTQYF. CDR3 nucleotide sequence: TGTGCCAGCAGCTGGCGACTAGCGGGGGGCCCAGATACGCAGTATTTT. The chain links TRBV5-4 to TRBJ2-3; 13 bases align to TRBD2. CDR1 is SGHNT and CDR2 is YYREEE in the germline V gene (reference sequence). There are 16 residues in the CDR3. The V segment lost 3 bases and the J segment 4 bases; nucleotides outside the gene matches: 5.

The rearrangement uses TRBV27 and TRBJ2-7; D is perhaps TRBD1 (6 bases). This CDR3 has 15 amino acids. V lost 7 bases, J lost 3 bases, and 19 bases lay in between. Germline lookup yields CDR1 MNHEY and CDR2 SMNVEV (reference sequence). The CDR3 sequence: CASITQGVLGYEQYF. DNA for the CDR3: TGTGCCAGCATCACACAGGGTGTATTAGGCTACGAGCAGTACTTC.

This clone was detected only once. V and J are TRBV30 and TRBJ2-5, with D maybe TRBD2 (6 bases). The CDR3 spans 13 residues. The ends were cut back, 0 bases at V and 3 bases at J, with 8 bases in the middle. CDR1 and CDR2 from the germline V gene are GTSNPN and SVGIG (reference sequence). In nucleotides, the CDR3 is TGTGCCTGGAGTGTTTTAGCGGAAGAGACCCAGTACTTC. It codes for CAWSVLAEETQYF.

The J gene is TRBJ2-3, the V gene TRBV9; 7 bases are a match to TRBD1. The CDR3 runs 15 residues. Germline loops: CDR1 SGDLS, CDR2 YYNGEE. Losses at the gene ends were 3 bases for V and 1 base for J; bases not matched to a gene: 5. The CDR3, as DNA: TGTGCCAGCAGCGGCCGGGACAGTCGCACAGATACGCAGTATTTT. Translating it yields CASSGRDSRTDTQYF.

This clone was seen only once. This rearrangement joins TRBV5-1 to TRBJ2-7, with 8 bases that match TRBD2. Germline trimming cut 4 bases from V and 5 bases from J; bases unmatched to any gene: 8. The CDR3 contains 14 residues. Germline V gives CDR1 SGHRS, CDR2 YFSETQ. The CDR3 is CASSPGRALHEQYF. The CDR3 nucleotides read TGCGCCAGCAGCCCCGGGAGGGCCCTCCACGAGCAGTACTTC.

This chain uses TRBV5-1 with TRBJ1-1; 7 bases map to TRBD1. The CDR3 is 17 residues long. J lost 1 base, V lost 0 bases, and 9 bases had no gene match. Looked up from germline, CDR1 is SGHRS and CDR2 is YFSETQ. The CDR3 is CASSLAGRRGSNTEAFF. In DNA, the CDR3 is TGCGCCAGCAGCTTGGCCGGGCGCAGGGGGTCGAACACTGAAGCTTTCTTT.